A selection of T cell receptor beta chains follows, all from one sample in a study of somatic mutations in cytotoxic T cells in rheumatoid arthritis. Clones were sequenced by immunoSEQ multiplex PCR, and TCRdb holds only the in-frame ones, with some missing. The sample has about 12,000 clones, around four fifths seen once. Sequencing used CD8+ T cells sorted from blood. These receptors were collected from a woman aged 60 to 75 in good health. Both conserved end residues are part of each CDR3. A D gene is named only where the DNA matches it firmly. Size values are once, few and many counts, or a class for expanded clones, and some rows have none.

>TRBV9|NA|TRBJ1-2|TRBD1
CASRGTGANYGYTF
TGTGCCAGCAGGGGGACAGGTGCTAACTATGGCTACACCTTC
>TRBV7-9|NA|TRBJ2-7|NA
CASSVDTGESYEQYF
TGTGCCAGCAGTGTGGACACGGGGGAATCCTACGAGCAGTACTTC
>TRBV5-1|few|TRBJ2-7|TRBD1
CASRLGQGSSYEQYF
TGCGCCAGCAGACTGGGACAGGGGAGCTCCTACGAGCAGTACTTC
>TRBV6-1|NA|TRBJ2-7|NA
CASSERGLDEQYF
TGTGCCAGCAGTGAACGGGGGTTAGACGAGCAGTACTTC
>TRBV9|NA|TRBJ2-1|TRBD2
CASSVDALGGNEQFF
TGTGCCAGCAGCGTAGATGCACTGGGGGGGAATGAGCAGTTCTTC
>TRBV9|NA|TRBJ2-3|NA
CASSVGADPTDTQYF
TGTGCCAGCAGCGTAGGAGCGGATCCCACAGATACGCAGTATTTT
>TRBV7-2|NA|TRBJ2-3|TRBD2
CASSSFGLAGWLDTQYF
TGTGCCAGCAGCTCCTTCGGACTAGCGGGGTGGTTAGATACGCAGTATTTT
>TRBV27|NA|TRBJ1-1|NA
CASSPSGIMNTEAFF
TGTGCCAGCAGTCCGAGCGGGATAATGAACACTGAAGCTTTCTTT
>TRBV27|NA|TRBJ2-5|TRBD2
CASSPGTNGETQYF
TGTGCCAGCAGTCCCGGGACTAACGGGGAGACCCAGTACTTC
>TRBV11-2|NA|TRBJ1-5|NA
CASTGVTVSNQPQHF
TGTGCCAGCACGGGGGTGACAGTGAGCAATCAGCCCCAGCATTTT
>TRBV6-6|few|TRBJ1-1|NA
CASSPGYTEAFF
TGTGCCAGCAGTCCAGGGTACACTGAAGCTTTCTTT
>TRBV9|NA|TRBJ2-4|NA
CASSVGETAKNIQYF
TGTGCCAGCAGCGTAGGGGAGACGGCCAAAAACATTCAGTACTTC
>TRBV5-1|few|TRBJ2-6|NA
CASSYRTAGANVLTF
TGCGCCAGCAGCTACAGGACAGCTGGGGCCAACGTCCTGACTTTC
>TRBV11-1|NA|TRBJ2-3|TRBD2
CASSLPKAGGEDTQYF
TGTGCCAGCAGCTTACCAAAAGCGGGGGGAGAAGATACGCAGTATTTT
>TRBV7-8|NA|TRBJ2-1|TRBD1
CASSLVSGTGGNEQFF
TGTGCCAGCAGCTTAGTATCCGGGACAGGGGGCAATGAGCAGTTCTTC
>TRBV18|once|TRBJ2-5|NA
CASSPSAGGETQYF
TGTGCCAGCTCACCATCGGCTGGCGGGGAGACCCAGTACTTC
>TRBV6-5|NA|TRBJ2-5|TRBD2
CASSYSIAGVQETQYF
TGTGCCAGCAGTTACTCGATAGCGGGGGTCCAAGAGACCCAGTACTTC
>TRBV7-9|NA|TRBJ2-4|NA
CASSPEGPLAKNIQYF
TGTGCCAGCAGCCCTGAGGGCCCCCTAGCCAAAAACATTCAGTACTTC
>TRBV4-1|NA|TRBJ2-3|TRBD1
CASSLSQGAGDTQYF
TGCGCCAGCAGCCTATCTCAGGGGGCGGGGGATACGCAGTATTTT
>TRBV9|NA|TRBJ2-3|NA
CASSTAGTTSDTQYF
TGTGCCAGCAGTACAGCGGGGACAACGTCAGATACGCAGTATTTT